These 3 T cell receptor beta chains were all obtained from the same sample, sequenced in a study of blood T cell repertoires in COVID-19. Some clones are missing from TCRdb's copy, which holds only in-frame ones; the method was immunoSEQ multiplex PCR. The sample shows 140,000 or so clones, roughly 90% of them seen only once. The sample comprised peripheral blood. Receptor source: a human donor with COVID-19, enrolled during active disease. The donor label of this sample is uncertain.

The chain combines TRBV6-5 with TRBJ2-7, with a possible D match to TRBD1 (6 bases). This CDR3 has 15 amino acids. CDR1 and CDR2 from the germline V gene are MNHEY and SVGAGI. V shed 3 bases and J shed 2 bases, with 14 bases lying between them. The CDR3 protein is CASSYWGQGTYEQYF. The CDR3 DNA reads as TGTGCCAGCAGTTATTGGGGGCAGGGTACCTACGAGCAGTACTTC.

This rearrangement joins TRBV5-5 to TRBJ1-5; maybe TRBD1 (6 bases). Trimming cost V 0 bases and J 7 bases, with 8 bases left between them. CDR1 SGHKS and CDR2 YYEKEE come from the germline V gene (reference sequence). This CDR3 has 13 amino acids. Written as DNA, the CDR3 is TGTGCCAGCAGCTTGGAAAGGGGGCAGCCCCAGCATTTT. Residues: CASSLERGQPQHF.

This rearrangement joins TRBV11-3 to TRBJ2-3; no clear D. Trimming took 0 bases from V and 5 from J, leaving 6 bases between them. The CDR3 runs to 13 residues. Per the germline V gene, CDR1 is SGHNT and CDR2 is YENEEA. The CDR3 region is CASSLDIRDTQYF. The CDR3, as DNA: TGTGCCAGCAGCTTAGATATTAGAGATACGCAGTATTTT. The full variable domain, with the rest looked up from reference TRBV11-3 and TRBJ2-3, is EAGVVQSPRYKIIEKKQPVAFWCNPISGHNTLYWYLQNLGQGPELLIRYENEEAVDDSQLPKDRFSAERLKGVDSTLKIQPAELGDSAVYLCASSLDIRDTQYFGPGTRLTVL.